The 29 T cell receptor beta chains in this list originate from one sample, sequenced in a study of blood T cell repertoires in COVID-19. Generated by immunoSEQ multiplex PCR, the TCRdb table keeps only in-frame clones and is missing some. The repertoire holds about 87,000 clones, with about 85% as singletons. The sample consisted of peripheral blood. Receptors originate from a woman in her seventies with acute or convalescent COVID-19.

V and J are TRBV28 and TRBJ1-1; 9 bases match TRBD1. Germline CDR1 and CDR2: MDHEN and SYDVKM. V lost 3 bases to trimming and J lost 1 base; unmatched junction nucleotides: 6. CDR3 length equals 16 residues. As DNA, the CDR3 is TGTGCCAGCAGTTTTTCCTGGACAGGGGCGAACACTGAAGCTTTCTTT. Amino acids: CASSFSWTGANTEAFF.

The chain uses TRBV11-2 and TRBJ1-2; 7 bases match TRBD1. The ends lost 1 base at V and 9 bases at J; junction bases unmatched: 14. This CDR3 is built from 16 residues. Germline CDR1 and CDR2: SGHAT and FQNNGV. CDR3 DNA: TGTGCCAGCAGCTTAGGAGCCCGGGGGCAGGGGGTGAGCTACACCTTC. Its translation is CASSLGARGQGVSYTF.

This sequence joins TRBV6-5 and TRBJ1-1; D call uncertain. The CDR3 has 11 amino acids. Trimming took 9 bases from V and 2 from J, leaving 7 bases between them. Germline assignment: CDR1 MNHEY and CDR2 SVGAGI. This chain's CDR3 is CASSGNTEAFF. DNA of the CDR3: TGTGCCAGTTCAGGTAACACTGAAGCTTTCTTT.

This chain uses TRBV18 with TRBJ1-5; no reliable D call. This CDR3 region has 13 residues. V was trimmed by 2 bases and J by 3 bases, leaving 5 bases between them. CDR1 and CDR2 (germline): KGHSH, LQKENI. This CDR3 reads CASSPKHNQPQHF. The CDR3 DNA sequence: TGTGCCAGCTCACCAAAACACAATCAGCCCCAGCATTTT.

The genes are TRBV20-1 and TRBJ2-5; D is possibly TRBD2 (7 bases). Trimming removed 3 bases at V and 7 bases at J, with 24 bases between. This CDR3 comprises 16 residues. Looked up from germline, CDR1 is DFQATT and CDR2 is SNEGSKA (reference sequence). DNA of the CDR3: TGCAGTGCTAGTGGCAGGGGCGGGGGCGTCGTGGGGACCCAGTACTTC. It encodes CSASGRGGGVVGTQYF.

V is TRBV5-1 and J is TRBJ1-6; 7 bases line up with TRBD1. The CDR3 loop spans 14 amino acids. After removal of 3 bases from V and 13 bases from J, the junction contained 10 bases not matched to a gene. Germline CDR1 is SGHRS and CDR2 is YFSETQ. CDR3 in DNA: TGCGCCAGCAGCTCCCGACAGGGCGAATCGCCCCTCCACTTT. Protein product: CASSSRQGESPLHF. The variable domain in full, completed from reference TRBV5-1 and TRBJ1-6, reads KAGVTQTPRYLIKTRGQQVTLSCSPISGHRSVSWYQQTPGQGLQFLFEYFSETQRNKGNFPGRFSGRQFSNSRSEMNVSTLELGDSALYLCASSSRQGESPLHFGNGTRLTVT.

The chain couples TRBV6-5 to TRBJ1-5, with unresolved D. V dropped 6 bases and J dropped 8 bases, with 20 bases sitting between them. There are 15 residues in the CDR3. Looked up from germline, CDR1 is MNHEY and CDR2 is SVGAGI. CDR3 region: CASSPGPSFPEPQHF. The CDR3 bases are TGTGCCAGCAGCCCGGGTCCAAGCTTTCCAGAGCCCCAGCATTTT.

V usage is TRBV19 and J usage is TRBJ1-6, with 10 positions matching TRBD1. The CDR3 covers 16 residues. Germline V gene data show CDR1 as LNHDA and CDR2 as SQIVND (reference sequence). The V segment lost 5 bases and the J segment 6 bases; nucleotides outside the gene matches: 7. The CDR3 loop reads CASSVTGGSGNSPLHF. The CDR3 DNA is TGTGCCAGTAGTGTGACAGGGGGCTCTGGTAATTCACCCCTCCACTTT.

The chain's CDR3 is CASSLGTGGSYEQYF. The CDR3 bases are TGTGCCAGCAGTCTTGGGACAGGGGGCAGTTACGAGCAGTACTTC. V is TRBV2 and J is TRBJ2-7; 12 bases match TRBD1. The J segment lost 4 bases and the V segment lost 5 bases, leaving 6 bases of the junction unmatched. The V gene's germline CDR1 is SNHLY and CDR2 FYNNEI. The CDR3 is 15 amino acids.

The chain is built from TRBV6-1 and TRBJ1-4; D possibly corresponds to TRBD1 (6 bases). Germline V gene sequence: CDR1 MNHNS, CDR2 SASEGT. CDR3 size: 14 residues. Trimming removed 3 bases from V and 8 bases from J, with 13 bases in between. CDR3 coding DNA: TGTGCCAGCAGTGACGGGACATCGGCCGAAAAACTGTTTTTT. It is translated as CASSDGTSAEKLFF.

The rearrangement joins TRBV5-1 to TRBJ2-1; 7 bases align to TRBD1. Germline loops: CDR1 SGHRS, CDR2 YFSETQ. J lost 2 bases, V lost 2 bases, and 7 bases had no gene match. The CDR3 is 16 amino acids. DNA for the CDR3: TGCGCCAGCAGCTTAGGGACAGACCCTACCTACAATGAGCAGTTCTTC. Translated, it gives CASSLGTDPTYNEQFF. The variable domain in full, completed from reference TRBV5-1 and TRBJ2-1, reads KAGVTQTPRYLIKTRGQQVTLSCSPISGHRSVSWYQQTPGQGLQFLFEYFSETQRNKGNFPGRFSGRQFSNSRSEMNVSTLELGDSALYLCASSLGTDPTYNEQFFGPGTRLTVL.

This chain joins TRBV6-5 and TRBJ2-2, with D tentatively TRBD2 (6 bases). The germline V gene has CDR1 MNHEY and CDR2 SVGAGI. V was clipped by 7 bases and J by 5 bases, with 17 bases between them. The CDR3 is 15 amino acids. The CDR3 sequence is CASTTGDGFTGELFF. CDR3 bases: TGTGCCAGCACTACGGGGGATGGGTTTACCGGGGAGCTGTTTTTT.

This chain uses TRBV4-2 with TRBJ2-2; 7 nucleotides agree with TRBD2. Losses at the gene ends were 1 base for V and 3 bases for J; bases not matched to a gene: 2. Germline lookup yields CDR1 LGHNA and CDR2 YNFKEQ. This CDR3 contains 15 residues. The CDR3 loop is CASSQVRGDTGELFF. CDR3 nucleotide sequence: TGTGCCAGCAGCCAAGTTCGGGGGGACACCGGGGAGCTGTTTTTT.

This chain links TRBV7-2 with TRBJ1-2; D possibly corresponds to TRBD1 (6 bases). Trimming took off 0 bases at V and 2 bases at J, with 7 bases between the two ends. This CDR3 is 14 amino acids long. The germline gives CDR1 SGHTA, CDR2 FQGNSA. The CDR3 bases are TGTGCCAGCAGCTTAGCCACAGGGAACTATGGCTACACCTTC. Encoded protein: CASSLATGNYGYTF.

The chain links TRBV2 to TRBJ1-2, with 9 bases matching TRBD1. After removal of 8 bases from V and 4 bases from J, the junction contained 2 bases not matched to a gene. Per the germline V gene, CDR1 is SNHLY and CDR2 is FYNNEI. The CDR3 totals 12 residues. CDR3 sequence (DNA): TGTGCCAGCGCGGGACAGGGCTATGGCTACACCTTC. Translating it yields CASAGQGYGYTF.

The chain has TRBV4-1 and TRBJ2-7; perhaps TRBD1 as D (5 bases). V was cut by 3 bases and J by 0 bases, with 12 bases left in between. The CDR3 is 15 amino acids. From germline, CDR1 is MGHRA and CDR2 YSYEKL. The chain's CDR3 is CASSQQGLSSYEQYF. In nucleotides, the CDR3 is TGCGCCAGCAGCCAGCAGGGCCTGAGCTCCTACGAGCAGTACTTC.

V and J are TRBV5-1 and TRBJ2-7; possibly TRBD1 for D (6 bases). This CDR3 is 15 amino acids long. Looked up from germline, CDR1 is SGHRS and CDR2 is YFSETQ. Trimming cost V 0 bases and J 2 bases, with 12 bases left between them. For the CDR3, the DNA is TGCGCCAGCAGCTTGGTTCGCAGGGGTGCCTACGAGCAGTACTTC. Its protein is CASSLVRRGAYEQYF.

The CDR3 DNA reads TGTGCCAGCACCCAGGCCGACACAGATACGCAGTATTTT. Protein product: CASTQADTDTQYF. The J gene is TRBJ2-3, the V gene TRBV6-5; D unresolved. CDR3 size: 13 residues. V was pared by 7 bases and J by 2 bases, with 10 bases between. CDR1 and CDR2 from the germline V gene are MNHEY and SVGAGI.

The V and J genes are TRBV14 and TRBJ1-4, with unresolved D. The CDR3 loop spans 14 amino acids. V dropped 1 base and J dropped 7 bases, with 10 bases sitting between them. CDR1 is SGHDN and CDR2 is FVKESK in the germline V gene. CDR3 protein: CASSQGFRGEKLFF. CDR3 DNA: TGTGCCAGCAGCCAAGGATTTCGGGGTGAAAAACTGTTTTTT.

This chain joins TRBV12-3 or TRBV12-4 and TRBJ1-2, with a possible D match to TRBD1 (6 bases). The CDR3 contains 13 residues. The V end was cut by 7 bases, the J end by 4 bases, with 13 bases between. The CDR3 reads CASTPDSLYGYTF. The CDR3 DNA follows: TGTGCCAGCACCCCGGACAGTCTCTATGGCTACACCTTC.

This clone has a handful of counts. This chain uses TRBV6-2 or TRBV6-3 with TRBJ1-2; D not resolved. The germline V gene encodes CDR1 MNHEY and CDR2 SVGEGT. The length of the CDR3 is 12 residues. The V gene lost 3 bases and the J gene lost 9 bases, with 11 bases spanning the gap. CDR3 residues: CASSYSRYRYTF. In nucleotides, the CDR3 is TGTGCCAGCAGTTATAGCAGATACCGCTACACCTTC.

This chain joins TRBV6-5 and TRBJ2-1; TRBD1 is a possible D gene (5 bases). The CDR3 contains 13 residues. The V end was cut by 8 bases, the J end by 2 bases, with 10 bases between. Germline values: CDR1 MNHEY, CDR2 SVGAGI. The CDR3 DNA reads as TGTGCCAGCTGTAGGGGAACCTACAATGAGCAGTTCTTC. This sequence encodes CASCRGTYNEQFF.

The chain combines TRBV6-5 with TRBJ2-7, with 7 bases that match TRBD1. The CDR3 has 14 amino acids. Trimming cost V 6 bases and J 0 bases; bases outside gene matches: 5. Germline-derived CDR1 and CDR2 are MNHEY and SVGAGI. The CDR3 spells CASSRDRSSYEQYF. The CDR3 DNA reads as TGTGCCAGCAGCCGGGACAGAAGCTCCTACGAGCAGTACTTC.

This clone occurred once. The gene calls are TRBV11-3 and TRBJ1-1, with no clear D. The CDR3 runs 16 residues. CDR1 SGHNT and CDR2 YENEEA come from the germline V gene. V lost 5 bases and J lost 4, with 20 bases in between. CDR3 bases: TGTGCCAGCAGCACGGCGCGCGGGGATATGGGCACTGAAGCTTTCTTT. This codes for CASSTARGDMGTEAFF. Complete variable domain (other parts from reference TRBV11-3 and TRBJ1-1): EAGVVQSPRYKIIEKKQPVAFWCNPISGHNTLYWYLQNLGQGPELLIRYENEEAVDDSQLPKDRFSAERLKGVDSTLKIQPAELGDSAVYLCASSTARGDMGTEAFFGQGTRLTVV.

The J gene is TRBJ1-4, the V gene TRBV15; D gene unclear. Germline lookup yields CDR1 LNHNV and CDR2 YYDKDF (reference sequence). V lost 0 bases, J lost 5 bases, and 7 bases lay in between. The CDR3 is made up of 14 amino acids. The CDR3 DNA is TGTGCCACCAGCAGAGAGCCGAGAAATGAAAAACTGTTTTTT. Its translation: CATSREPRNEKLFF.

The V and J genes are TRBV24-1 and TRBJ1-1, with D possibly TRBD1 on 5 matching bases. Trimming took off 3 bases at V and 5 bases at J, with 9 bases between the two ends. CDR3 size: 13 residues. Germline V CDR1 and CDR2: KGHDR, SFDVKD. CDR3 DNA sequence: TGTGCCACCAGTGATCCGACAGTAACTGAAGCTTTCTTT. This sequence encodes CATSDPTVTEAFF.

This sequence joins TRBV21-1 and TRBJ1-5. TRBV21-1 is a recognized pseudogene. The CDR3 runs 16 residues. CDR3 loop: CASSRGEGEGNQPQHF. As DNA, the CDR3 is TGTGCCAGCAGCAGGGGGGAGGGCGAGGGGAATCAGCCCCAGCATTTT.

J is TRBJ2-7 and V is TRBV5-1, with D possibly matching TRBD1 (5 bases). The ends were cut back, 0 bases at V and 6 bases at J, with 10 bases in the middle. CDR1 and CDR2 from the germline V gene are SGHRS and YFSETQ. The CDR3 totals 13 residues. The CDR3 nucleotides read TGCGCCAGCAGCTTGGTGCAGGGCGGCGAGCAGTACTTC. As protein: CASSLVQGGEQYF.

The rearrangement links TRBV10-3 to TRBJ1-5; TRBD1 aligns across 7 bases. V was clipped by 5 bases and J by 2 bases; unmatched bases: 3. The CDR3 is 14 residues long. Germline assignment: CDR1 ENHRY and CDR2 SYGVKD. DNA of the CDR3: TGTGCCATCAGTCGGGACAGCCGCAATCAGCCCCAGCATTTT. Protein: CAISRDSRNQPQHF.